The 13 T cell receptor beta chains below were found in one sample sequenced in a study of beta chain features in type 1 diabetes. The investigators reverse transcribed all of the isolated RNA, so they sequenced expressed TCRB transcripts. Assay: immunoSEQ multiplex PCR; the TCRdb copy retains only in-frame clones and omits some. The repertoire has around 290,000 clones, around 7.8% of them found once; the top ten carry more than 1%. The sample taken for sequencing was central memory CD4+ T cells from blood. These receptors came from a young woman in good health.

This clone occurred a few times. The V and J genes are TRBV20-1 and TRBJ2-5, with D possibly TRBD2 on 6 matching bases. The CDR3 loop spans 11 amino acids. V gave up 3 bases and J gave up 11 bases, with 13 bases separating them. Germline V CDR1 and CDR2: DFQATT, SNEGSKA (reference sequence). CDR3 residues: CSASGGALQYF. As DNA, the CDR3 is TGCAGTGCTAGTGGAGGGGCTCTGCAGTACTTC.

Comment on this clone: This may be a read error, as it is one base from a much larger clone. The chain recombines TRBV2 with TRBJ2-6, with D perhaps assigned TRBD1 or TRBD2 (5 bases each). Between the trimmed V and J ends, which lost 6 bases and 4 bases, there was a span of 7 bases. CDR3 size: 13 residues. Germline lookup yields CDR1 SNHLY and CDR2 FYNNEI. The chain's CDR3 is CASRGEGANVLTF. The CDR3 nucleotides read TGTGCCAGCAGAGGGGAGGGGGCCAACGTCCTGACTTTC.

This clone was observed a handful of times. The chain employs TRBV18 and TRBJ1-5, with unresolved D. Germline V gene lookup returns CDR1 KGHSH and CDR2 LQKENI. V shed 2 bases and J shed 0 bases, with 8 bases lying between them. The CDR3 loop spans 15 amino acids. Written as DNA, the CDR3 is TGTGCCAGCTCACCAGGGCACTATAGCAATCAGCCCCAGCATTTT. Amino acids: CASSPGHYSNQPQHF. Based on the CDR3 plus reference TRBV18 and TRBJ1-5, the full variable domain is NAGVMQNPRHLVRRRGQEARLRCSPMKGHSHVYWYRQLPEEGLKFMVYLQKENIIDESGMPKERFSAEFPKEGPSILRIQQVVRGDSAAYFCASSPGHYSNQPQHFGDGTRLSIL.

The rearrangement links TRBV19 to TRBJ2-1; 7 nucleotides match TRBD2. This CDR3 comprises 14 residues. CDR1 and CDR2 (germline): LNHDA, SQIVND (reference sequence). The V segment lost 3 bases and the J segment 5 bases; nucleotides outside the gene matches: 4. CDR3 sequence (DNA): TGTGCCAGTAGTATGTGGCTAGCGGACAATGAGCAGTTCTTC. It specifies CASSMWLADNEQFF.

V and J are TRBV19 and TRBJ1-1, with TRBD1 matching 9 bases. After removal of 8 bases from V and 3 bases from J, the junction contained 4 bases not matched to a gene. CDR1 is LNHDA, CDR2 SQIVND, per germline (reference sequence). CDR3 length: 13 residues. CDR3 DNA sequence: TGTGCCAGTCACAGGGGGCCGGACACTGAAGCTTTCTTT. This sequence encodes CASHRGPDTEAFF.

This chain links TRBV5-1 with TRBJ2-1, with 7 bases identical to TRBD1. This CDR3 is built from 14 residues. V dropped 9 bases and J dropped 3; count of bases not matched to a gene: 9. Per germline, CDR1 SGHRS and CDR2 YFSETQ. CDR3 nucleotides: TGCGCCACCCGAGGGGACAGAGTCTACAATGAGCAGTTCTTC. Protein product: CATRGDRVYNEQFF. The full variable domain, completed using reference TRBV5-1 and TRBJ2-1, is KAGVTQTPRYLIKTRGQQVTLSCSPISGHRSVSWYQQTPGQGLQFLFEYFSETQRNKGNFPGRFSGRQFSNSRSEMNVSTLELGDSALYLCATRGDRVYNEQFFGPGTRLTVL.

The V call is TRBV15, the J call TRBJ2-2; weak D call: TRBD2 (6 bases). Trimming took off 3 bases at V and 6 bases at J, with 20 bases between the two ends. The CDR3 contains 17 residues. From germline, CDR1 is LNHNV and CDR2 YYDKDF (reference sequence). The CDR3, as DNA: TGTGCCACCAGCAGGGTCAGGAGGGCGGCCCCCCCCGGGGAGCTGTTTTTT. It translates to CATSRVRRAAPPGELFF.

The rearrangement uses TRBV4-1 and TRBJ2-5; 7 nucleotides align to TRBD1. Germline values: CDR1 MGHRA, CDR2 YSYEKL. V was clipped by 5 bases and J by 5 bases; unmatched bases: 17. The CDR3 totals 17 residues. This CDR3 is CASSGDTGAPDLETQYF. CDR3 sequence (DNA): TGCGCCAGCAGCGGCGACACAGGGGCCCCGGACTTGGAGACCCAGTACTTC.

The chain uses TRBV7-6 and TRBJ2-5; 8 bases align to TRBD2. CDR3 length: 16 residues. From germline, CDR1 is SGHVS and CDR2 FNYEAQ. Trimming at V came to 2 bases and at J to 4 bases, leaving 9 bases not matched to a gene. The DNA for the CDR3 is TGTGCCAGCAGCTTAAAGGGTGGGCTAGCGGGAGAGACCCAGTACTTC. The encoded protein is CASSLKGGLAGETQYF.

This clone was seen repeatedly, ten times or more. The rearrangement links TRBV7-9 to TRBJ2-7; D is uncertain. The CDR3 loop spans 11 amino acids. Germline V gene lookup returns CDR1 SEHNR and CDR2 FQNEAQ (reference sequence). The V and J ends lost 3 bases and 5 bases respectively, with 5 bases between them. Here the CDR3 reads CASSFYDEQYF. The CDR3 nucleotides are TGTGCCAGCAGCTTCTACGACGAGCAGTACTTC.

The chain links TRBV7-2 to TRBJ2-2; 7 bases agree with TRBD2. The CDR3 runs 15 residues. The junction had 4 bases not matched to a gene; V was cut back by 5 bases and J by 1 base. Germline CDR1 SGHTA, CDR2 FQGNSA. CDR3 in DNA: TGTGCCAGCAGCCCGAGCGGGATGAACACCGGGGAGCTGTTTTTT. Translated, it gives CASSPSGMNTGELFF.

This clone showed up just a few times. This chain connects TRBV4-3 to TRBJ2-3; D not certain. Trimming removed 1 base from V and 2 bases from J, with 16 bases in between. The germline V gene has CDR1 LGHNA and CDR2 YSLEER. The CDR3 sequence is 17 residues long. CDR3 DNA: TGCGCCAGCAGCCAAGGCGCCTCGGCCTATTACACAGATACGCAGTATTTT. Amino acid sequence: CASSQGASAYYTDTQYF.

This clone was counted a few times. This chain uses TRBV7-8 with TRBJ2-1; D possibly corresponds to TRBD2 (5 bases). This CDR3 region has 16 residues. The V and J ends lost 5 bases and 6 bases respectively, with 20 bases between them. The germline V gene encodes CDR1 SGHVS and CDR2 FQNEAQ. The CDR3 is CASSLHRNFEGNEQFF. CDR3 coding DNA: TGTGCCAGCAGCCTCCACCGGAACTTCGAGGGCAATGAGCAGTTCTTC.